The present entry profiles one TCR beta chain with its context. Its antigen is unidentified. Germline V gene sequence: CDR1 MGHRA, CDR2 YSYEKL. V lost 3 bases and J lost 2; bases outside the gene matches: 6. CDR3 length: 16 amino acids. This sample was included in a study of cytomegalovirus exposure and HLA in healthy donors. Whole-study findings and limits: When analyzed later, the rates of TCR association showed variation by HLA locus, with DRB1 the most and HLA-C the fewest.

Primers for the PCR totalled 60 Vbeta and 13 Jbeta. Generated by immunoSEQ multiplex PCR, the TCRdb table keeps only in-frame clones and is missing some. The sample holds roughly 120,000 clones; 60% to 85% are singletons and the top ten take 3% to 4%. The specimen was PBMCs. V usage is TRBV4-1 and J usage is TRBJ2-5, with 10 bases identical to TRBD2. The receptor was derived from a woman aged 25 to 39 in good health and CMV-seropositive. DNA of the CDR3: TGCGCCAGCAGCCACGCGAGTAGCGGGGGGCAAGAGACCCAGTACTTC. This translates into CASSHASSGGQETQYF.